This T cell receptor beta chain was identified during a study of T-cell memory formation after mild COVID-19 listed by TCRdb under 2021. For context, the study as a whole: Most TCR sequence clusters were specific to one of the two donors. Longitudinal TCRalpha and TCRbeta repertoire sequencing tracked T-cell clones expanding and contracting after mild COVID-19 in a couple of donors. Two young, previously healthy adult volunteers, one female and one male, were included in the cohort. What the research found in general, with its limitations: Contracting CD4+ clones were located mainly in the CM and EM memory subsets, whereas CD8+ clones were found to be enriched in EMRA. Only a couple of mild cases were covered in the study, and larger cohorts including severe cases with pre-infection samples were considered necessary. Some responding clones were detected in pre-infection memory, suggesting pre-existing cross-reactive memory T cells joined the SARS-CoV-2 response. Clones that contracted from day 15 to 85 showed balanced CD4/CD8 phenotypes, whereas a second wave of clones that expanded from day 15 to 37 leaned towards CD4+. Whether the second-wave clones peaking on day 37 were SARS-CoV-2 specific was not confirmed.

Remarks on this clonotype: The antigen it binds to is not known. No base qualities exist here, and no much larger clone lies one base off it.

This sample was sequenced with an Illumina NovaSeq 6000. cDNA libraries for TCRalpha and TCRbeta were prepared by 5'RACE using constant-segment primers, with sample barcodes and unique molecular identifiers added. RNA was extracted from every sample with Trizol reagent. The libraries were amplified in two PCR steps, and the second step added a second sample barcode and Illumina TruSeq adapters. Sequencing of libraries was performed on an Illumina NovaSeq with 2 x 150 bp paired-end reads. As for the original processing: With migec v1.2.7, reads were demultiplexed and then collapsed into UMI-guided consensus sequences. Using mixcr v2.1.11, UMI consensuses were aligned to TRA and TRB V and J templates and then assembled into clonotypes. A clonotype was counted as expanded or contracted only when both edgeR and NoisET called the clonotype significant, with the noise models trained on biological replicates. For edgeR calls, the thresholds were a false discovery rate-adjusted p below 0.01 and a log2 fold-change of 1. As an exploratory analysis of dynamics, PCA with hierarchical clustering was applied to max-normalized trajectories of the 1000 most abundant clonotypes. Each responding clone was given a CD4 or CD8 phenotype based on the CD4+ and CD8+ repertoires, which had been sequenced separately. In TCRdb, the public reads were trimmed at Q25 with fastp and aligned with MiXCR, with productive beta chains retained. Each CDR3 protein appears once, grouped with its most common genes and DNA. The V and J calls and clone size are TCRdb's, not the authors'. Here the sample has 300,000 to 350,000 distinct CDR3 sequences; roughly a fifth occur a single time. The top ten constitute around 21% of the sample.

PBMCs were isolated by Ficoll-Paque density gradient centrifugation. The germline V gene gives CDR1 as KGHSH and CDR2 as LQKENI. From its cysteine to its phenylalanine, the CDR3 spans 13 amino acids. Only the CDR3 portion is preserved as DNA: 39 bases, with reading frame beginning at the first base. V drops 3 bases and J drops 5 bases, leaving 8 bases in between. The chain couples TRBV18 to TRBJ1-5; the D gene assignment is ambiguous. Material for sequencing was PBMCs or a T cell subset sorted from them (not recorded which). This sequence was found in a man between 18 and 29 years old who had mild COVID-19 (a few samples of this study predate the infection). The sample titles of this study are shuffled in the database, so cell type and time point are left out; the donor was told from shared clones. The DNA is as follows: TGTGCCAGCTCACCCTCAAACTATCAGCCCCAGCATTTT. Its translation is CASSPSNYQPQHF.